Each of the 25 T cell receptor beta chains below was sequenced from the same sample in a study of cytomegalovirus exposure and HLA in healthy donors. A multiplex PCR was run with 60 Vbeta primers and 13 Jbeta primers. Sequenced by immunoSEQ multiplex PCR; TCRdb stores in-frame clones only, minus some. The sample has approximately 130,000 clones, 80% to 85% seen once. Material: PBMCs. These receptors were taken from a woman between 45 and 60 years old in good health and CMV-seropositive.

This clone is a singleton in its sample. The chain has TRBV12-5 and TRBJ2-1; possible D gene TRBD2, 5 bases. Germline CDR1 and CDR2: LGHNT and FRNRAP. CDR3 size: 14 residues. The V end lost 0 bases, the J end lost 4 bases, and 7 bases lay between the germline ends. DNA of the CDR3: TGTGCTAGTGGTTTGGTTACTAGGTACAATGAGCAGTTCTTC. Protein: CASGLVTRYNEQFF.

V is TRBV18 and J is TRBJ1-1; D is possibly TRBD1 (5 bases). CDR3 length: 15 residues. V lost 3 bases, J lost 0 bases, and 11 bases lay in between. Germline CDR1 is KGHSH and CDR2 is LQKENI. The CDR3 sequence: CASSPTGTLNTEAFF. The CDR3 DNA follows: TGTGCCAGCTCACCTACGGGGACTTTGAACACTGAAGCTTTCTTT.

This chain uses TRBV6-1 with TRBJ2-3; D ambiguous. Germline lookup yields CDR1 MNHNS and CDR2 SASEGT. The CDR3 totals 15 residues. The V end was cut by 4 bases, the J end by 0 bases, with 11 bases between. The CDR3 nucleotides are TGTGCCAGCAGTGGGCAGCGACTTAGCACAGATACGCAGTATTTT. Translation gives CASSGQRLSTDTQYF.

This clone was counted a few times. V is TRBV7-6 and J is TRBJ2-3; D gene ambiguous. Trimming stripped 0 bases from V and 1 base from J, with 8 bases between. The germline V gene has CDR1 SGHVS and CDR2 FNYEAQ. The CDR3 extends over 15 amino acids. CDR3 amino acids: CASSLATGRTDTQYF. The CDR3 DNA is TGTGCCAGCAGCTTAGCGACGGGTCGCACAGATACGCAGTATTTT.

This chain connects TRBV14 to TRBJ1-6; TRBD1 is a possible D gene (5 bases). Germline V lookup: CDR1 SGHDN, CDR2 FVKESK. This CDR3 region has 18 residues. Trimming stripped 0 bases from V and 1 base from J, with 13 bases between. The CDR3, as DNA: TGTGCCAGCAGCCAAGACCAGGGAGGTTGGTCCTATAATTCACCCCTCCACTTT. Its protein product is CASSQDQGGWSYNSPLHF.

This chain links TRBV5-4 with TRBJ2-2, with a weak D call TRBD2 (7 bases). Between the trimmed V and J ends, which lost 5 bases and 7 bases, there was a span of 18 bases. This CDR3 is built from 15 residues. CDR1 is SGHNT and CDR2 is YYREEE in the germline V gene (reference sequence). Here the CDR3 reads CASSFLGGQGGELFF. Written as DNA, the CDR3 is TGTGCCAGCAGTTTTTTGGGGGGGCAGGGCGGGGAGCTGTTTTTT.

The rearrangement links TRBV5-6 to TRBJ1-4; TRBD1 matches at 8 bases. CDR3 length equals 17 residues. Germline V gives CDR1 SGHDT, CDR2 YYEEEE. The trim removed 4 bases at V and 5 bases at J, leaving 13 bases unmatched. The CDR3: CASSLGQGRSLNEKLFF. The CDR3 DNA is TGTGCCAGCAGCCTCGGACAGGGTCGATCCCTGAATGAAAAACTGTTTTTT.

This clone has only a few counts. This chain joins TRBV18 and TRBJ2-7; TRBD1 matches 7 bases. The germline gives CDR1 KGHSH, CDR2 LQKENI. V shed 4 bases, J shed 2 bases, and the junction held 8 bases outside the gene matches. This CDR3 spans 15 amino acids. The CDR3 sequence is CASSLTTGATYEQYF. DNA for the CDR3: TGTGCCAGCTCACTAACAACAGGGGCAACCTACGAGCAGTACTTC.

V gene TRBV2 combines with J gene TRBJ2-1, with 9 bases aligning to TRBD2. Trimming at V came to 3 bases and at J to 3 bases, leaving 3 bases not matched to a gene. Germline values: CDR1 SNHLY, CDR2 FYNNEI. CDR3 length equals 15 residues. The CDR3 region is CASSEVAGDYNEQFF. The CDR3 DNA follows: TGTGCCAGCAGTGAGGTAGCGGGAGACTACAATGAGCAGTTCTTC.

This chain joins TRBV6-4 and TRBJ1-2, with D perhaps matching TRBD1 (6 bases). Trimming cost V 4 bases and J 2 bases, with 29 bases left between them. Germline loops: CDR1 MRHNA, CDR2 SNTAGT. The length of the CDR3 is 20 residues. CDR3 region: CASSGSPLSETGLRNYGYTF. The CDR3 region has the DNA TGTGCCAGCAGTGGCTCACCCCTTTCGGAGACAGGACTTCGAAACTATGGCTACACCTTC.

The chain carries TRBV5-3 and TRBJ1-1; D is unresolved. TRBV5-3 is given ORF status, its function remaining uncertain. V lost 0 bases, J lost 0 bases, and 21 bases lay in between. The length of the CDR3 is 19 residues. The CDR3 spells CARSLGPRRTFLMNTEAFF. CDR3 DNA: TGTGCCAGAAGCTTGGGACCGCGGAGAACATTTCTTATGAACACTGAAGCTTTCTTT.

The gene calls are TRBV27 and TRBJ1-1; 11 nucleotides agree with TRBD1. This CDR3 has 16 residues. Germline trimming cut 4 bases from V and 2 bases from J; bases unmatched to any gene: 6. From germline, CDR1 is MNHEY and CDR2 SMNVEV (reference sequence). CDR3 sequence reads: CASSSDRGHVNTEAFF. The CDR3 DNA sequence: TGTGCCAGCAGTTCGGACAGGGGGCACGTCAACACTGAAGCTTTCTTT.

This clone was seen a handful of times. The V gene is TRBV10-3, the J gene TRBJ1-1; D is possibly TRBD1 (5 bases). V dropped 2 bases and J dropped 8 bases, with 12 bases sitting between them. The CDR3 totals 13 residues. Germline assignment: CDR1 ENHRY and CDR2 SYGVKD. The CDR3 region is CAISERRGREAFF. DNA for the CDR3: TGTGCCATCAGTGAGAGACGGGGGAGGGAAGCTTTCTTT.

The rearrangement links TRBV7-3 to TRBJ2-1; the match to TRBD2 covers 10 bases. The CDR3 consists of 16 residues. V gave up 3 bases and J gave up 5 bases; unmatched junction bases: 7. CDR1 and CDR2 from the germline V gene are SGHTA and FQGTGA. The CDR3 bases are TGTGCCAGCAGCTTGGCCCCCGGACTAGCGGACAATGAGCAGTTCTTC. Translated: CASSLAPGLADNEQFF.

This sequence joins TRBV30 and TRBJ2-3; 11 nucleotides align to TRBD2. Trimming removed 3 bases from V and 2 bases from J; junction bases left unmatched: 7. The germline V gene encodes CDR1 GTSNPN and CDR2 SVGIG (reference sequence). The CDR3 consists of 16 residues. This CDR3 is CAWSRGLAENTDTQYF. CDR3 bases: TGTGCCTGGAGCCGGGGACTAGCGGAGAACACAGATACGCAGTATTTT.

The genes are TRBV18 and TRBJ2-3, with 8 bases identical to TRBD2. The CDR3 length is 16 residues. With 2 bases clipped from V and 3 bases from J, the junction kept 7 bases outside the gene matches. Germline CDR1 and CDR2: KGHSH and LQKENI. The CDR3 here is CASSPVSGSTTDTQYF. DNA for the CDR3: TGTGCCAGCTCACCAGTCAGCGGGAGTACAACAGATACGCAGTATTTT.

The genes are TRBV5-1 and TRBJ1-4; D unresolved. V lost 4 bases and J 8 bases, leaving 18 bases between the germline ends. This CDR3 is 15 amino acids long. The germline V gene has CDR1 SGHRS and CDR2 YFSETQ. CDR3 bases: TGCGCCAGCAGCCAGAGACCCTTGGTACAGGAAAAACTGTTTTTT. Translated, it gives CASSQRPLVQEKLFF.

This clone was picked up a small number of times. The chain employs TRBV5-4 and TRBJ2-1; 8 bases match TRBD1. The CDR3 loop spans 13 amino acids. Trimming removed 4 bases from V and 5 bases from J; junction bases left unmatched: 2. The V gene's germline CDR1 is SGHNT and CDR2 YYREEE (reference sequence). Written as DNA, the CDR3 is TGTGCCAGCAGCGCGGGACAGGACAATGAGCAGTTCTTC. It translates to CASSAGQDNEQFF. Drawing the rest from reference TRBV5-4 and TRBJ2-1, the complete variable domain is ETGVTQSPTHLIKTRGQQVTLRCSSQSGHNTVSWYQQALGQGPQFIFQYYREEENGRGNFPPRFSGLQFPNYSSELNVNALELDDSALYLCASSAGQDNEQFFGPGTRLTVL.

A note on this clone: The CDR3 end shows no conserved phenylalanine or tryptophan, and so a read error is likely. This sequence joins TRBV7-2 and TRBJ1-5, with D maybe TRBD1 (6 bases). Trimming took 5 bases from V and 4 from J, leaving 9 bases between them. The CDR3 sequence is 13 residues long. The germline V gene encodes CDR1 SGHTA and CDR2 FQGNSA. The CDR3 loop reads CASSGQPNQPQHL. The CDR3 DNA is TGTGCCAGCAGCGGACAGCCTAATCAGCCCCAGCATCTT.

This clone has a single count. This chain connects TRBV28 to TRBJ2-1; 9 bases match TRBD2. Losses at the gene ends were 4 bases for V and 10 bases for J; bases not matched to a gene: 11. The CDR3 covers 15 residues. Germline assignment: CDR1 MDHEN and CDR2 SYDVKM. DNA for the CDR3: TGTGCCAGCAGTTCGAGACTAGCGGCCCATCTGGAGCAGTTCTTC. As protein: CASSSRLAAHLEQFF.

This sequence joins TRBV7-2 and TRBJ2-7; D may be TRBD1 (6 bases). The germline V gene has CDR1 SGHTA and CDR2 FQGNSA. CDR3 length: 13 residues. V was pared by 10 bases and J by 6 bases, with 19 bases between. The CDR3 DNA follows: TGTGCCATCCCAGGGGTTAGGGTCGGCGAGCAGTACTTC. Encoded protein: CAIPGVRVGEQYF. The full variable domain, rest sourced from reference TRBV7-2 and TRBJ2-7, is GAGVSQSPSNKVTEKGKDVELRCDPISGHTALYWYRQSLGQGLEFLIYFQGNSAPDKSGLPSDRFSAERTGGSVSTLTIQRTQQEDSAVYLCAIPGVRVGEQYFGPGTRLTVT.

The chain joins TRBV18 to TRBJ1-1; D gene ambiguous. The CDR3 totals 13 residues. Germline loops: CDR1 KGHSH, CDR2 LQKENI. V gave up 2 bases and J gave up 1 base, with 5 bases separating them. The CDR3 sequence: CASSPTQNTEAFF. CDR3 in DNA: TGTGCCAGCTCACCAACACAGAACACTGAAGCTTTCTTT.

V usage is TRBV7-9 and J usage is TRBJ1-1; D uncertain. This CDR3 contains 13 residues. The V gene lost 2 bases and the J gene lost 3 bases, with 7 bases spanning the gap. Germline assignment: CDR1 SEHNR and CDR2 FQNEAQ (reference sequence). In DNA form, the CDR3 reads TGTGCCAGCAGCTTACCCCGAGACACTGAAGCTTTCTTT. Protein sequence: CASSLPRDTEAFF.

The CDR3 nucleotides are TGCGCCAGCAGCTCTAGTAACACCGGGGAGCTGTTTTTT. Protein product: CASSSSNTGELFF. The chain has TRBV5-1 and TRBJ2-2; D gene ambiguous. Trimming cost V 3 bases and J 2 bases, with 5 bases left between them. Germline lookup yields CDR1 SGHRS and CDR2 YFSETQ. CDR3 length: 13 amino acids.

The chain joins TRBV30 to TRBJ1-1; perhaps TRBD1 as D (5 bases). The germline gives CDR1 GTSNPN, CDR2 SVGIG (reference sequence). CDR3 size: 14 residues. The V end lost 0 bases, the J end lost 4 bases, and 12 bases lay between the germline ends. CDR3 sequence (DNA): TGTGCCTGGAGTGTATTTGATAGGGGCACTGAAGCTTTCTTT. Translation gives CAWSVFDRGTEAFF.